This T cell receptor (beta chain) was sequenced in a study of graft-versus-host responses after intestinal transplantation. At the level of the study: All recipients got anti-thymocyte globulin induction, then tacrolimus and steroids for about 3 years. Study results and limitations: GvH clones occurred in recipient marrow; some first appeared in ileum or blood.

On this clone itself: Antigen unknown.

Sequencing was performed with immunoSEQ multiplex PCR; in TCRdb, only in-frame clones are kept and a portion is missing. This table has tens of thousands of clones, 80% to 90% appearing once. This CDR3 contains 15 residues. Germline V CDR1 and CDR2: MNHEY, SVGAGI. Deletions cut 6 bases from V and 4 bases from J, with 16 bases between. The receptor's source is a human patient who received an intestinal transplant, so some T cells may come from the graft donor. The sequences come from PBMCs, collected 26 days after transplant. The gene calls are TRBV6-5 and TRBJ2-1, with a weak D call TRBD1 (6 bases). The CDR3 region is CASSLGQNLYNEQFF. DNA for the CDR3: TGTGCCAGCAGCCTTGGACAGAACCTTTACAATGAGCAGTTCTTC.